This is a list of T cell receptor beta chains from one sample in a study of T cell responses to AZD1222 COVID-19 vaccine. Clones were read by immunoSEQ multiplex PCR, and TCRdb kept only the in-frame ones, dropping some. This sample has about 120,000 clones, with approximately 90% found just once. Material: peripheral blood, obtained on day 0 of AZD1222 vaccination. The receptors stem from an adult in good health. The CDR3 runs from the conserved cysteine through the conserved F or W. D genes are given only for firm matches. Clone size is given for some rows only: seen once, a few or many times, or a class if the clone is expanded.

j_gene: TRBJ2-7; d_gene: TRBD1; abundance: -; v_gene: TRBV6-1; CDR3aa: CASSEPGQGYEQYF; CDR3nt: TGTGCCAGCAGTGAGCCAGGACAGGGGTACGAGCAGTACTTC
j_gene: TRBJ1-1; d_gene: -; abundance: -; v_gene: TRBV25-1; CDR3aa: CASSGPPAEAFF; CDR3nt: TGTGCCAGCAGTGGGCCCCCGGCTGAAGCTTTCTTT
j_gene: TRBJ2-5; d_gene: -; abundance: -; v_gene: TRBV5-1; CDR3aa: CASLRGAGEETQYF; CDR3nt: TGCGCCAGCCTCCGGGGGGCAGGCGAAGAGACCCAGTACTTC
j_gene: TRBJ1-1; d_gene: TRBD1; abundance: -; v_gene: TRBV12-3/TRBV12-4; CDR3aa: CASRTDRGHAFF; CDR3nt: TGTGCCAGCAGAACGGACAGGGGGCATGCTTTCTTT
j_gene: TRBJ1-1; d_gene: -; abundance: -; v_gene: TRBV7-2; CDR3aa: CASSLGGVTEAFF; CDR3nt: TGTGCCAGCAGCTTAGGAGGTGTCACTGAAGCTTTCTTT
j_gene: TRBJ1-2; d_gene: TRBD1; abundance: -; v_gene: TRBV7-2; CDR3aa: CASSPDEGGGYGYTF; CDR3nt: TGTGCCAGCAGCCCAGACGAAGGGGGCGGGTATGGCTACACCTTC
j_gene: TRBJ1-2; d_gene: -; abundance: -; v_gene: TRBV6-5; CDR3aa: CASSLTLDLNYGYTF; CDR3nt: TGTGCCAGCAGTCTCACCCTCGACCTAAACTATGGCTACACCTTC
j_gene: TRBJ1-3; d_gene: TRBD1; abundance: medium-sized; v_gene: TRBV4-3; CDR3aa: CASSQEPTGTGGNTIYF; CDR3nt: TGCGCCAGCAGCCAGGAGCCCACCGGGACAGGGGGAAACACCATATATTTT
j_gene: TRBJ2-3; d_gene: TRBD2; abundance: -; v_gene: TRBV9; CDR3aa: CASSWTSTTDTQYF; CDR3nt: TGTGCCAGCAGCTGGACTAGCACTACAGATACGCAGTATTTT
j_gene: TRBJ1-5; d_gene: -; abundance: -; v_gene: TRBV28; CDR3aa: CASSLWGVSNQPQHF; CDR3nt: TGTGCCAGCAGTTTGTGGGGGGTTAGCAATCAGCCCCAGCATTTT
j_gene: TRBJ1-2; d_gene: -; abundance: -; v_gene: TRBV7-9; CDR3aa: CASSLETLGYGYTF; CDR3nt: TGTGCCAGCAGCTTAGAAACCCTCGGCTATGGCTACACCTTC
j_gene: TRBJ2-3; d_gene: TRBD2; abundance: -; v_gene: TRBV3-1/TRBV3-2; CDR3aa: CASSLPGTAGGWDTQYF; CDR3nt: TGTGCCAGCAGCCTCCCAGGGACAGCGGGGGGTTGGGATACGCAGTATTTT
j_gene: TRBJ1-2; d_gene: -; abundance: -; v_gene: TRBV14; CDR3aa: CASSPWGQSPNYGYTF; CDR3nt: TGTGCCAGCAGCCCGTGGGGGCAGAGCCCTAACTATGGCTACACCTTC
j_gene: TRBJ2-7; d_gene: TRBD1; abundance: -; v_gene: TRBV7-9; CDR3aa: CASSYSGTGSYEQYF; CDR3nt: TGTGCCAGCAGCTACTCCGGGACAGGCTCCTACGAGCAGTACTTC
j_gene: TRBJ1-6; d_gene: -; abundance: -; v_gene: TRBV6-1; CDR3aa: CASSEVRGNHSPLHF; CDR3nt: TGTGCCAGCAGTGAAGTTCGGGGGAATCATTCACCCCTCCACTTT
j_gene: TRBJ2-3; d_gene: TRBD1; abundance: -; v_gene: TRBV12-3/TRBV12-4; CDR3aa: CASRDRSTDTQYF; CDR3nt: TGTGCCAGCAGGGACAGGAGCACAGATACGCAGTATTTT
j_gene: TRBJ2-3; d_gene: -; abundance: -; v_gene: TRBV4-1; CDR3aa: CASSQTGHQASTDTQYF; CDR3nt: TGCGCCAGCAGCCAGACGGGCCACCAGGCTAGCACAGATACGCAGTATTTT
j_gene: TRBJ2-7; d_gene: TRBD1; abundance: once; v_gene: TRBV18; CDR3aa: CASSPSGGTGAYEQYF; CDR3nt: TGTGCCAGCTCACCTTCGGGGGGGACAGGGGCCTACGAGCAGTACTTC
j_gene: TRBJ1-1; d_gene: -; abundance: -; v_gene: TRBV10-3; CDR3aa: CAISDAGDLSEAFF; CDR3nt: TGTGCCATCAGTGATGCGGGGGATTTATCTGAAGCTTTCTTT
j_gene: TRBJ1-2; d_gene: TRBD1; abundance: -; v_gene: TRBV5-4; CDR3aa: CASSLGTGEDYGYTF; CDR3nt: TGTGCCAGCAGCTTGGGGACAGGGGAAGACTATGGCTACACCTTC
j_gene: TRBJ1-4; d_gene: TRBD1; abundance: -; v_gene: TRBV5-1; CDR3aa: CASRQGAALNEKLFF; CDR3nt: TGCGCCAGCAGACAGGGGGCGGCCCTTAATGAAAAACTGTTTTTT
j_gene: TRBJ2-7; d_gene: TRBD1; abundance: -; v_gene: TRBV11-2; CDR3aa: CASSLDGTGAYEQYF; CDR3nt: TGTGCCAGCAGCTTAGACGGGACAGGGGCGTACGAGCAGTACTTC
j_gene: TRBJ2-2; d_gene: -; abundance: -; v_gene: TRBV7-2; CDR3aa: CASSLEGFTGELFF; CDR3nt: TGTGCCAGCAGCTTAGAGGGGTTCACCGGGGAGCTGTTTTTT
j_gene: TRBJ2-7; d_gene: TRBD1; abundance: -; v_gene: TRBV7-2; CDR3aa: CASSSRGQGSFYEQYF; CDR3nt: TGTGCCAGCAGCTCAAGGGGGCAGGGCTCTTTCTACGAGCAGTACTTC
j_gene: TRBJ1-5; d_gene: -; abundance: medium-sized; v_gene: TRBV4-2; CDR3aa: CASSLGYQVQPQHF; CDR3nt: TGTGCCAGCAGCCTGGGGTATCAGGTTCAGCCCCAGCATTTT
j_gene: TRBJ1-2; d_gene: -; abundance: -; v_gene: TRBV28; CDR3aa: CASTVPLGGNNYGYTF; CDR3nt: TGTGCCAGCACGGTACCGTTGGGGGGAAATAACTATGGCTACACCTTC
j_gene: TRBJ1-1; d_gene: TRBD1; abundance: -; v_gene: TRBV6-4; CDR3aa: CASSEGQMNTEAFF; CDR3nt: TGTGCCAGCAGCGAGGGACAGATGAACACTGAAGCTTTCTTT
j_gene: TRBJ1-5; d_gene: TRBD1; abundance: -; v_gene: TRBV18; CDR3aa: CASSQGESSNQPQHF; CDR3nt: TGTGCCAGCTCCCAGGGGGAGTCTAGCAATCAGCCCCAGCATTTT
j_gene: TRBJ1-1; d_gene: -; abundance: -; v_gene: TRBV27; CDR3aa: CASSKGGLEAFF; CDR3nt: TGTGCCAGCAGCAAGGGGGGCCTTGAAGCTTTCTTT
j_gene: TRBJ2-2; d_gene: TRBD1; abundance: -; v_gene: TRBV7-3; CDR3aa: CASSRPGTGTGELFF; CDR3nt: TGTGCCAGCAGCCGTCCCGGGACAGGCACCGGGGAGCTGTTTTTT
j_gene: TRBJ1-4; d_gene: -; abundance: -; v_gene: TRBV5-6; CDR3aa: CASSLDVGNEKLFF; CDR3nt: TGTGCCAGCAGCTTGGACGTTGGGAATGAAAAACTGTTTTTT
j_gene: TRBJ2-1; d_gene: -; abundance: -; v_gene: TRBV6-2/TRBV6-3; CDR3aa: CASSAGLGSYNEQFF; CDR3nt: TGTGCCAGCAGTGCAGGCTTGGGCTCCTACAATGAGCAGTTCTTC
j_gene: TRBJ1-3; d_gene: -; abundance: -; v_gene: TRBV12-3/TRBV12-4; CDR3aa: CASRLLSGNTIYF; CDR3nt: TGTGCCAGCAGACTGCTCTCTGGAAACACCATATATTTT
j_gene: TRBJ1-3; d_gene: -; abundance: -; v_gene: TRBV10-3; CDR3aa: CAISESIVARGNTIYF; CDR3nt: TGTGCCATCAGTGAGTCGATCGTGGCGAGAGGAAACACCATATATTTT
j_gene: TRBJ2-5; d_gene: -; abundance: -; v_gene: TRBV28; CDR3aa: CASSRGGWYETQYF; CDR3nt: TGTGCCAGCAGTAGAGGGGGGTGGTATGAGACCCAGTACTTC
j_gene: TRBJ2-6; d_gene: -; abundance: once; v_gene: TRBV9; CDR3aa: CASSVRVSSGANVLTF; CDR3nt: TGTGCCAGCAGCGTAAGAGTTTCCTCTGGGGCCAACGTCCTGACTTTC
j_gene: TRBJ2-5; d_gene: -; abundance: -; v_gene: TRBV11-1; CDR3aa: CASSSGWGIYQETQYF; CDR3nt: TGTGCCAGCAGCTCCGGGTGGGGGATCTACCAAGAGACCCAGTACTTC
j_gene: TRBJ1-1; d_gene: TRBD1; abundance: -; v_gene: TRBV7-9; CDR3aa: CASSPDRDLLNTEAFF; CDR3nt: TGTGCCAGCAGCCCGGACAGGGATCTATTGAACACTGAAGCTTTCTTT
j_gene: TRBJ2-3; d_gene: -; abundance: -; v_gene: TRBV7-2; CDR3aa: CASSIPGPATDTQYF; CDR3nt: TGTGCCAGCAGCATACCGGGACCCGCCACGGATACGCAGTATTTT
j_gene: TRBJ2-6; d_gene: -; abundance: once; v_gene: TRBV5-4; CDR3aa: CASSLPKGAGANVLTF; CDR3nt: TGTGCCAGCAGCTTGCCCAAGGGGGCTGGGGCCAACGTCCTGACTTTC
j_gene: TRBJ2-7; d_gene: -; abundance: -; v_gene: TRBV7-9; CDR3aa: CASSSPLGRKGEQYF; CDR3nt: TGTGCCAGCAGCTCCCCTTTGGGCAGGAAGGGCGAGCAGTACTTC
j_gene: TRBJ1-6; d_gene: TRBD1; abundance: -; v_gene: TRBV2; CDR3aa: CASLEPPGQSAPLHF; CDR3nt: TGTGCCAGCCTCGAACCCCCGGGACAGTCCGCACCCCTCCACTTT
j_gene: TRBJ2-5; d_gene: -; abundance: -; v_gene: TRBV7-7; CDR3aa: CASSARGRETQYF; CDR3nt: TGTGCTAGCAGCGCGCGGGGAAGAGAGACCCAGTACTTC
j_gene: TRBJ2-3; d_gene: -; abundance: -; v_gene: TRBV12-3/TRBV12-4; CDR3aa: CASSPTDTQYF; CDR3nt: TGTGCCAGCAGTCCCACAGATACGCAGTATTTT
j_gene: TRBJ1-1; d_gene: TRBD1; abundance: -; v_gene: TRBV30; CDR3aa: CAWSVPQGAGFGAFF; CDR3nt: TGTGCCTGGAGTGTCCCCCAGGGGGCCGGCTTCGGAGCTTTCTTT
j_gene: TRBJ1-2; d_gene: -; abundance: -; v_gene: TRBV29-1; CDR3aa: CSVFPPLAGDGYTF; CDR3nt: TGCAGCGTTTTTCCCCCCCTGGCAGGCGATGGCTACACCTTC
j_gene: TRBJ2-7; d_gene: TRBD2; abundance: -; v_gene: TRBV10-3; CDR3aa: CAISEVLAGNEQYF; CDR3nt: TGTGCCATCAGTGAGGTACTAGCGGGGAACGAGCAGTACTTC
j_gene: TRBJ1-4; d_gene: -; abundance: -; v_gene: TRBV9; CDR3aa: CASSVGEPTQKLFF; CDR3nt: TGTGCCAGCAGCGTAGGGGAACCGACCCAAAAACTGTTTTTT
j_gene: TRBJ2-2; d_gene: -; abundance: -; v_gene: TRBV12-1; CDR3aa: CASSLRQTHTGELFF; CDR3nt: TGTGCCAGCAGCTTACGACAGACTCACACCGGGGAGCTGTTTTTT
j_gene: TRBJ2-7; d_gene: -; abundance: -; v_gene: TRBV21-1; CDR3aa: CASKLIGQTPSYEQYF; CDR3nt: TGTGCCAGCAAATTAATAGGACAGACCCCCTCCTACGAGCAGTACTTC
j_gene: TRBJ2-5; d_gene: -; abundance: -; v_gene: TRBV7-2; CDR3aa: CASSSAGDGAQETQYF; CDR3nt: TGTGCCAGCAGCTCGGCAGGGGACGGCGCGCAAGAGACCCAGTACTTC
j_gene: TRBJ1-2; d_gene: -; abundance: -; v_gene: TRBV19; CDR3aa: CASSTPGTTNYGYTF; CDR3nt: TGTGCCAGTAGTACTCCGGGAACCACCAACTATGGCTACACCTTC
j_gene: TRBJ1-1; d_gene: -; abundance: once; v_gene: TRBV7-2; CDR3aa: CASSRSFTLNTEAFF; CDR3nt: TGTGCCAGCAGCCGTAGTTTTACCTTGAACACTGAAGCTTTCTTT
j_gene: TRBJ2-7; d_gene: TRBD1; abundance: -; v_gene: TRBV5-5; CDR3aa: CASSSTGLYEQYF; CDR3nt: TGTGCCAGCAGCTCGACAGGGCTCTACGAGCAGTACTTC